This T cell receptor (beta chain) was identified in a study of shared clonotypes between healthy human individuals. Study processing details: Junction-only immunoSEQ data arrived without quality scores, meaning filtering differed. Profiled with immunoSEQ multiplex PCR; TCRdb holds only in-frame clones, not every one. The V and J calls and the clone size are those of that table, but D and trimming were determined from the DNA. The table lists roughly 700,000 clones, approximately 79% of them singletons. The CDR3 has 17 amino acids. With 6 bases clipped from V and 5 bases from J, the junction kept 15 bases outside the gene matches. In germline, CDR1 is SNHLY, CDR2 FYNNEI.

The TCR comes from a woman aged 25 to 39 in good health. The sample comprised memory CD4+ T cells sorted from blood. Subset denoted: CD45RA-negative fraction. The chain combines TRBV2 with TRBJ2-1, with TRBD2 matching 8 bases. The CDR3 here is CASRGLSRTSTDNEQFF. Here the CDR3 DNA reads TGTGCCAGCAGGGGCTTAAGTCGGACTAGCACGGACAATGAGCAGTTCTTC.